Sequencing of this T cell receptor beta chain was carried out in a study of T cells in tuberculosis. Study at large: IGRA-negative adolescents, IGRA-positive adolescents with latent tuberculosis and adults with active tuberculosis formed this South African cohort. Study-level results: Classification accuracy was 75% to 90% (AUROC over 0.85) with the GMM-specific repertoire.

In regard to this clone: Its specificity is not known.

The repertoire was sequenced with immunoSEQ multiplex PCR; TCRdb's copy has only in-frame clones and lacks some. The data hold tens of thousands of clones, with approximately 97% observed a single time. Germline V lookup: CDR1 MNHNY, CDR2 SVGAGI (reference sequence). The CDR3 is made up of 13 amino acids. After removal of 7 bases from V and 4 bases from J, the junction contained 4 bases not matched to a gene. The sequence came from a donor aged 10-29 years with latent tuberculosis or without tuberculosis infection. The sample consisted of PBMCs. The chain carries TRBV6-6 and TRBJ2-7; 10 positions agree with TRBD2. The CDR3 protein is CASKPSGRYEQYF. The CDR3, as DNA: TGTGCCAGCAAGCCTAGCGGGAGATACGAGCAGTACTTC.